This T cell receptor (beta chain) was obtained from a study of cytomegalovirus exposure and HLA in healthy donors (TCRdb year 2017). Study-level background: According to an earlier analysis of several hundred of the donors, some 180 million T cells yielded 117 million unique TCR beta sequences and about 300 Gb of sequence data. Among some 400 genotyped donors of the cohort, an average of roughly 230,000 unique TCR beta nucleotide sequences was sequenced per donor, of which about 18% were non-productive. High-throughput TCR immunosequencing, statistical association of individual TCRs with disease status, and machine learning were combined to predict cytomegalovirus infection status. Using immunosequencing, the study profiled T cell repertoires from around 680 subjects and related those repertoires to cytomegalovirus serostatus. In a later analysis, previously published TCR beta repertoires from several hundred donors were re-analyzed and high-resolution HLA genotyping was added so that TCR occurrence patterns could be studied. Rather than using new phenotypic data, the later analysis identified candidate immune exposures from TCR beta sequences and from how often those sequences occurred across donors. Every discovery cohort repertoire had been produced on one sequencing platform. A separate validation cohort of about 110 different subjects was used in addition to the roughly 700-subject first cohort. Donor age, sex, ethnicity and CMV serostatus were compiled together with the repertoire data. The number of typed donors differed by locus: about 620-630 for A, B, C, DRB1 and DQB1; some 500 for DQA1; approximately 600 for DPA1; and some 470 for DPB1. To decide whether each TCR beta V gene segment behaved as functional or pseudogenic, an earlier analysis of approximately 590 of the donors relied on high-throughput TCR beta sequencing. Of the approximately 400 genotyped donors, 81% were placed in the genetic ancestry cluster associated with self-reported Caucasian donors. Roughly 300 gigabases of sequencing data and approximately 85 million unique TCR sequences were included in an early release covering around 600 HLA-typed donors. A later genetic analysis took genome-wide SNP genotypes for about 55% of the 666 donors and used that subset as a discovery cohort. Both class I and class II loci were covered by HLA typing, at four-digit resolution. About 5 DR-DQ haplotypes were handled as single units for association and clustering, since linkage in the cohort was strong. The study aimed to test whether signatures of past pathogen exposure could be identified by cataloging public T cell receptors. Here is what the overall study found, with its caveats: A later analysis found that TCR association rates varied across HLA loci, with DRB1 alleles showing the most associated TCRs and HLA-C alleles the fewest. In a later analysis, HLA-associated TCR beta chains were found to be more clonally expanded and to have lower generation probabilities than equally common non-associated chains. Linkage disequilibrium might explain the correlated functional status among segregating V segments, but an unknown experimental factor could not be ruled out. In the study, some 160 TCR beta chains were listed as associated with cytomegalovirus. A further reported finding was that TCR beta sequences accurately predicted the HLA-A and HLA-B alleles for most subjects in the first cohort. Most TCR sequences were observed very rarely across donors, whereas some public TCRs were present in many individuals. Because the 87-base-pair reads could not distinguish some IMGT-functional V segments, including TRBV6-2 and TRBV6-3, those segments were excluded. The authors suggested that the approach could potentially be generalized to other disease states and immunological phenotypes. CMV serostatus was the only immune exposure information available for the cohort. A later analysis found that most CMV-associated TCR beta chains appeared HLA-restricted, with HLA associations seemingly driven largely by CMV exposure. An earlier analysis of around 540 of the donors showed that most TCR beta V segments appeared in productive rearrangements either about 90% or about 30% of the time, which broadly matched IMGT annotations. According to a later analysis, parvovirus B19, influenza, CMV and Epstein-Barr virus appeared linked to several top co-occurrence clusters. A group of highly shared sequence variants was considered likely to be a technical artifact of the sequencing pipeline. In this cohort, only TCR beta chains were sequenced, and detectable features were limited by the absence of alpha or paired-chain data. Presence/absence analyses assumed roughly uniform sequencing depth across donors, an assumption that may not hold. Strong co-occurrence of HLA alleles, especially DR and DQ, made assigning TCR associations to individual alleles difficult. The classifier was reported to diagnose cytomegalovirus status with high specificity and sensitivity in both the original cohort and the validation cohort. A later genetic analysis reported fewer N-insertions in productive TCRs among donors in an Asian-associated ancestry cluster than the approximately 670-donor mean. Specific HLA alleles were associated with around 18,000 TCR beta sequences at a false discovery rate of 0.05 in a later analysis. A few of the identified cytomegalovirus-associated TCR beta chains were confirmed in vitro to be specific for cytomegalovirus antigens. Because some donors lacked HLA typing at each locus, the association tests relied only on the typed subset. Because counts were too low, more than 15 rarely observed V segments, including chromosome 9 orphons, were left out of the earlier analysis of approximately 580 of the donors. V-gene and J-gene trimming of TCR beta chains was associated with a missense DCLRE1C variant in a later genetic analysis, and the association was replicated in an independent cohort.

The CDR3 covers 17 residues, taking in both the cysteine and the phenylalanine. CDR3 DNA only is kept here, 51 bases in frame from base 1. After removal of 0 bases from V and 3 bases from J, the junction retains 8 bases not matched to a gene. From the germline V gene, CDR1 is SGDLS and CDR2 is YYNGEE. On this clone: Its antigen is unknown. No per-base quality is available; no much larger clone lies one base away.

In total, approximately 610 healthy bone marrow donors made up the cohort. Cohort members were all nominally healthy when sampled, although unrecorded immune exposures were likely present. The donor tested CMV seronegative, placing the donor among the 352 seronegative members of the cohort. A peripheral blood sample was provided by each donor, and peripheral blood mononuclear cells were used for TCR beta sequencing. The Qiagen DNeasy Blood Extraction Kit was used to extract genomic DNA from the blood cell samples. The protocol used for the library was the immunoSEQ multiplex PCR assay. For the multiplex PCR, a mixture combining 60 forward primers for TCR Vbeta segments and 13 reverse primers for TCR Jbeta segments was used. A multiplex PCR assay on genomic DNA amplified the CDR3 region of rearranged TCR beta genes. Amplified TCR beta libraries were sequenced as 87-base-pair reads on the Illumina HiSeq System. For the original study's pipeline: A later analysis tallied approximately 87 million unique TCR beta chains across the approximately 670 repertoires, and about 12 million of those chains were shared by two or more donors. To remove PCR and sequencing errors, raw reads were error-corrected and collapsed into unique sequences using a nearest-neighbor algorithm that merged closely related sequences. V, D and J gene segments were assigned by aligning CDR3 sequences to IMGT reference sequences. For a sequence to be retained, at least a six-nucleotide match to both a V gene segment and a J gene segment was required. A rearrangement counted as productive if the CDR3 had no stop codons and remained in frame with V and J, and every other rearrangement counted as non-productive. Following IMGT convention, CDR3 was defined as the stretch from the second conserved V-encoded cysteine up to the conserved J-encoded phenylalanine. The earlier analysis of about 500 of the donors excluded sequences that lacked an unambiguous match to a single V gene segment. An earlier analysis of a few hundred of the donors called V segments functional above 56.7% productive rearrangements and segregating when the between-donor standard deviation exceeded 5%. To diagnose cytomegalovirus status from the catalog of TCR beta chain sequences, a statistical classification framework was built. V and J gene assignment, in a later analysis, came from comparing TCR nucleotide sequences with IMGT/GENE-DB human TR gene sequences. The TCRdist pipeline was used in a later analysis to assign CDR3 sequences and most-parsimonious VDJ recombination scenarios. In a later analysis, each TCR beta chain was defined by its CDR3 amino acid sequence together with its V-gene family, and reads without a unique V-gene family were excluded. In a later analysis, 550 to 650 highly shared, low-generation-probability nucleotide sequences were removed to address suspected cross-contamination and a sequencing artifact. In a later analysis, a clonal expansion index for each public chain was calculated from normalized within-repertoire ranks of inferred template counts. In a later analysis, generation probabilities were computed using a VDJ recombination model fitted to out-of-frame rearrangements, and the results were checked against IGoR. In a later analysis, TCR-TCR, TCR-HLA and TCR-CMV co-occurrence was scored with hypergeometric tests, and a repertoire-size bias correction was applied to TCR pairs. To estimate false discovery rates, a later analysis permuted the HLA or CMV assignments 20 times. In a later analysis, co-occurring TCRs were grouped with DBSCAN, and TCRdist sequence similarity was added when clustering was performed within HLA-allele-positive subsets. Co-occurrence clustering excluded repertoires with fewer than 30,000 or more than 120,000 public chains, plus five with anomalous nucleotide sharing. What TCRdb holds here is the immuneACCESS table cut down to in-frame rearrangements. Part of the clones is not present; checked against another copy, under half of the missing clones reflect an unresolved V gene, and the others are unexplained. From that table come the V and J calls and clone size; the DNA was used to work out D and trimming. This sample is represented by fewer than 350,000 clones; 80% to 90% of them were singletons. Jointly, the top ten make up about 2% of the sample.

The receptor comes from a woman aged 18-29 years in good health and CMV-seronegative. The sample taken for sequencing was PBMCs. The sequence is built from TRBV9 and TRBJ2-1, with 8 central nucleotides matching TRBD1. The CDR3 protein is CASSVADGDRYYNEQFF. The DNA sequence is given as TGTGCCAGCAGCGTAGCAGATGGGGACAGGTACTACAATGAGCAGTTCTTC.